This TCR beta chain is drawn from a study of control samples from healthy donors and cancer patients. Assay used: immunoSEQ multiplex PCR; TCRdb lists only in-frame clones, some missing. The repertoire holds 78,000 or so clones, with roughly 82% as singletons. The CDR3 covers 13 residues. The germline V gene has CDR1 MNHEY and CDR2 SVGAGI. V lost 6 bases to trimming and J lost 7 bases; unmatched junction nucleotides: 8. Sequenced material: blood. This clonotype was obtained from a man over 45 in good health. The J gene is TRBJ1-2, the V gene TRBV6-5; 7 bases map to TRBD1. The chain's CDR3 is CASSPDRVRGYTF. In nucleotides, the CDR3 is TGTGCCAGCAGCCCCGACAGGGTCCGTGGCTACACCTTC.